A single sample is the source of the 26 T cell receptor beta chains below, sequenced in a study of cytomegalovirus exposure and HLA in healthy donors. Some clones are missing from TCRdb's copy, which holds only in-frame ones; the method was immunoSEQ multiplex PCR. This repertoire shows around 130,000 clones, over 75% found once; its top ten account for about 2.2%. What was sequenced was PBMCs. The source is a woman between 25 and 40 years old in good health and CMV-seronegative.

The V and J genes are TRBV5-8 and TRBJ2-5; 8 nucleotides align to TRBD2. The CDR3 is 16 residues long. After removal of 2 bases from V and 3 bases from J, the junction contained 9 bases not matched to a gene. Germline loops: CDR1 SGHTS, CDR2 YDEGEE. This CDR3 reads CASSFGVSGGKETQYF. The CDR3 DNA sequence: TGTGCCAGCAGCTTTGGAGTTTCGGGGGGGAAAGAGACCCAGTACTTC.

This sequence joins TRBV25-1 and TRBJ1-5; tentatively, D is TRBD1 (5 bases). The germline gives CDR1 MGHDK, CDR2 SYGVNS. The V gene lost 11 bases and the J gene lost 0 bases, with 11 bases spanning the gap. The CDR3 loop spans 13 amino acids. CDR3 nucleotide sequence: TGTGCCGCCGGACATCTTAGCAATCAGCCCCAGCATTTT. Protein: CAAGHLSNQPQHF.

The rearrangement uses TRBV6-1 and TRBJ2-7; possibly TRBD1 for D (7 bases). V was clipped by 6 bases and J by 0 bases, with 12 bases between them. The CDR3 is 14 residues long. Per germline, CDR1 MNHNS and CDR2 SASEGT. CDR3 nucleotide sequence: TGTGCCAGCAGCAGGGGGGAAAGCTCCTACGAGCAGTACTTC. It specifies CASSRGESSYEQYF.

V usage is TRBV7-9 and J usage is TRBJ1-2; perhaps TRBD1 as D (6 bases). V was clipped by 8 bases and J by 0 bases, with 13 bases between them. This CDR3 contains 14 residues. Germline V lookup: CDR1 SEHNR, CDR2 FQNEAQ (reference sequence). CDR3 in DNA: TGTGCCAGCCTGACAGGCGATTCTAACTATGGCTACACCTTC. Its translation is CASLTGDSNYGYTF.

This chain links TRBV27 with TRBJ2-1; the D is unclear. CDR3 length: 11 residues. Germline CDR1 is MNHEY and CDR2 is SMNVEV (reference sequence). V lost 6 bases, J lost 2 bases, and 2 bases lay in between. The CDR3, as DNA: TGTGCCAGCAGCACCTACAATGAGCAGTTCTTC. Amino acid sequence: CASSTYNEQFF.

The rearrangement uses TRBV5-1 and TRBJ1-2; perhaps TRBD1 as D (6 bases). The germline gives CDR1 SGHRS, CDR2 YFSETQ. V lost 0 bases and J 4 bases, leaving 10 bases between the germline ends. CDR3 length equals 14 residues. CDR3 sequence: CASSLGDRTYGYTF. The CDR3 coding sequence is TGCGCCAGCAGCTTGGGAGACAGGACCTATGGCTACACCTTC.

The CDR3 loop is CASSKQGVPEAFF. In DNA form, the CDR3 reads TGCGCCAGCAGCAAGCAGGGGGTCCCTGAAGCTTTCTTT. The rearrangement joins TRBV5-1 to TRBJ1-1, with 7 positions matching TRBD1. The V gene end was trimmed by 4 bases and the J gene end by 6 bases; junction bases not matched to a gene: 6. The CDR3 loop spans 13 amino acids. CDR1 and CDR2 (germline): SGHRS, YFSETQ.

J is TRBJ1-5 and V is TRBV6-6; D not certain. The V gene lost 2 bases and the J gene lost 3 bases, with 11 bases spanning the gap. The CDR3 runs to 15 residues. Germline V lookup: CDR1 MNHNY, CDR2 SVGAGI (reference sequence). The CDR3 DNA reads TGTGCCAGCAGTTACGACGGGAAGAACAATCAGCCCCAGCATTTT. Its protein product is CASSYDGKNNQPQHF.

The CDR3: CSARFGNIQYF. The CDR3 DNA reads as TGCAGTGCTAGATTCGGTAACATTCAGTACTTC. This chain joins TRBV20-1 and TRBJ2-4; no firm D call. This CDR3 has 11 amino acids. The V gene lost 2 bases and the J gene lost 7 bases, with 6 bases spanning the gap. Germline CDR1 reads DFQATT; CDR2 reads SNEGSKA (reference sequence).

V and J are TRBV18 and TRBJ1-2, with D perhaps matching TRBD1 (5 bases). The V gene's germline CDR1 is KGHSH and CDR2 LQKENI. This CDR3 is built from 15 residues. V was cut by 3 bases and J by 2 bases, with 13 bases left in between. The CDR3 DNA sequence: TGTGCCAGCTCACCCCTCGGGGGGTTAAACTATGGCTACACCTTC. It specifies CASSPLGGLNYGYTF.

The rearrangement uses TRBV2 and TRBJ2-7; TRBD1 aligns across 11 bases. The trim removed 7 bases at V and 0 bases at J, leaving 5 bases unmatched. CDR3 size: 15 residues. Looked up from germline, CDR1 is SNHLY and CDR2 is FYNNEI. The CDR3 bases are TGTGCCAGCACCAGGACAGGGGGCGACTCCTACGAGCAGTACTTC. Protein product: CASTRTGGDSYEQYF.

The genes are TRBV7-2 and TRBJ2-7; TRBD1 matches at 9 bases. The V gene end was trimmed by 3 bases and the J gene end by 2 bases; junction bases not matched to a gene: 8. CDR3 length: 16 amino acids. Per the germline V gene, CDR1 is SGHTA and CDR2 is FQGNSA. CDR3 DNA sequence: TGTGCCAGCAGCTTTCACTTGAGGACAGGGGCCTACGAGCAGTACTTC. This gives the protein CASSFHLRTGAYEQYF.

The chain combines TRBV11-2 with TRBJ2-7; TRBD1 agrees at 9 bases. CDR1 and CDR2 from the germline V gene are SGHAT and FQNNGV. After removal of 3 bases from V and 0 bases from J, the junction contained 9 bases not matched to a gene. The CDR3 covers 17 residues. The CDR3, as DNA: TGTGCCAGCAGCTTGGGGGGTGTACAGGGGGCCTCCTACGAGCAGTACTTC. This translates into CASSLGGVQGASYEQYF.

The rearrangement uses TRBV11-3 and TRBJ1-2; 7 bases match TRBD1. Trimming at V came to 4 bases and at J to 3 bases, leaving 14 bases not matched to a gene. Germline V gives CDR1 SGHNT, CDR2 YENEEA. This CDR3 has 17 amino acids. Here the CDR3 reads CASSSTKAGTAHYGYTF. The CDR3 DNA reads as TGTGCCAGCAGCTCCACAAAAGCCGGGACAGCACACTATGGCTACACCTTC. Filled out from reference TRBV11-3 and TRBJ1-2, the complete variable domain reads EAGVVQSPRYKIIEKKQPVAFWCNPISGHNTLYWYLQNLGQGPELLIRYENEEAVDDSQLPKDRFSAERLKGVDSTLKIQPAELGDSAVYLCASSSTKAGTAHYGYTFGSGTRLTVV.

The chain has TRBV11-2 and TRBJ2-2; 16 bases are shared with TRBD2. The V segment lost 5 bases and the J segment 5 bases; nucleotides outside the gene matches: 8. The CDR3 has 18 amino acids. Germline V gene data show CDR1 as SGHAT and CDR2 as FQNNGV. The CDR3 DNA follows: TGTGCCAGCAGCCCCGGGACTAGCGGGGGGGCAGGGACCGGGGAGCTGTTTTTT. It codes for CASSPGTSGGAGTGELFF.

This clone is classed as medium-sized. This rearrangement joins TRBV9 to TRBJ2-5, with a tentative D call TRBD1 (5 bases). This CDR3 is built from 14 residues. V shed 4 bases and J shed 3 bases, with 13 bases lying between them. Germline CDR1 SGDLS, CDR2 YYNGEE. The CDR3 DNA reads TGTGCCAGCAGCAGCTGGCTAGGGGAAGAGACCCAGTACTTC. This translates into CASSSWLGEETQYF.

This clone showed up just once. The CDR3 bases are TGTGCCAGCAGCACCCCACAGGGTTCATCTAGCTCTGAGCAGTTCTTC. Amino acid sequence: CASSTPQGSSSSEQFF. The chain has TRBV13 and TRBJ2-1, with D perhaps TRBD1 (6 bases). CDR1 is PRHDT, CDR2 FYEKMQ, per germline (reference sequence). The V end was cut by 5 bases, the J end by 9 bases, with 23 bases between. The CDR3 has 16 residues.

The chain couples TRBV7-9 to TRBJ2-3; D might be TRBD2 (5 bases). CDR1 and CDR2 from the germline V gene are SEHNR and FQNEAQ (reference sequence). Trimming cost V 3 bases and J 2 bases, with 12 bases left between them. The CDR3 contains 15 residues. CDR3 DNA sequence: TGTGCCAGCAGCTTCGAGGGCTTGCCCACAGATACGCAGTATTTT. Amino acid sequence: CASSFEGLPTDTQYF.

This chain connects TRBV5-4 to TRBJ2-1; 9 positions agree with TRBD2. V trimming: 4 bases; J trimming: 0 bases; junction bases outside the gene matches: 5. Germline V lookup: CDR1 SGHNT, CDR2 YYREEE (reference sequence). The CDR3 totals 16 residues. DNA for the CDR3: TGTGCCAGCAGCAAGAATAGCGGGGGCTCCTACAATGAGCAGTTCTTC. The encoded protein is CASSKNSGGSYNEQFF.

The rearrangement uses TRBV19 and TRBJ1-1, with D unresolved. V gave up 5 bases and J gave up 5 bases, with 15 bases separating them. Germline V gene data show CDR1 as LNHDA and CDR2 as SQIVND (reference sequence). The length of the CDR3 is 14 residues. CDR3 region: CASSPGLRPTEAFF. CDR3 bases: TGTGCCAGTAGTCCAGGACTGCGCCCGACTGAAGCTTTCTTT.

The gene calls are TRBV4-2 and TRBJ2-1; 12 nucleotides line up with TRBD2. Germline V gene sequence: CDR1 LGHNA, CDR2 YNFKEQ. The V and J ends lost 3 bases and 2 bases, in that order; junction bases with no gene match: 2. This CDR3 is built from 16 residues. CDR3 sequence: CASSQTSGGPYNEQFF. CDR3 DNA sequence: TGTGCCAGCAGCCAGACTAGCGGGGGCCCCTACAATGAGCAGTTCTTC.

The CDR3, as DNA: TGTGCCAGCAGCCCCGACAGGGGAGGGAATGAAAAACTGTTTTTT. Amino acids: CASSPDRGGNEKLFF. The chain uses TRBV7-9 and TRBJ1-4; the match to TRBD1 covers 8 bases. The V and J ends lost 5 bases and 5 bases, in that order; junction bases with no gene match: 7. The CDR3 has 15 amino acids. Looked up from germline, CDR1 is SEHNR and CDR2 is FQNEAQ (reference sequence).

The rearrangement links TRBV11-2 to TRBJ1-1; TRBD1 might be the D (5 bases). This CDR3 region has 11 residues. The V gene's germline CDR1 is SGHAT and CDR2 FQNNGV. Trimming cost V 6 bases and J 6 bases, with 8 bases left between them. The CDR3 DNA is TGTGCCAGCAGATGGGGGGCTGAAGCTTTCTTT. Protein product: CASRWGAEAFF.

This clone occurred once. This chain joins TRBV7-2 and TRBJ2-3; maybe TRBD2 (5 bases). Trimming shortened V by 5 bases and J by 4 bases, and 16 bases separated the two germline ends. CDR1 and CDR2 from the germline V gene are SGHTA and FQGNSA. This CDR3 is built from 15 residues. The CDR3 nucleotides read TGTGCCAGCAGCCCCGAGGGCACGGCGGCAGATACGCAGTATTTT. Protein product: CASSPEGTAADTQYF. The variable domain in full, completed from reference TRBV7-2 and TRBJ2-3, reads GAGVSQSPSNKVTEKGKDVELRCDPISGHTALYWYRQSLGQGLEFLIYFQGNSAPDKSGLPSDRFSAERTGGSVSTLTIQRTQQEDSAVYLCASSPEGTAADTQYFGPGTRLTVL.

This clone was counted a single time. This sequence joins TRBV19 and TRBJ1-5; 9 bases are a match to TRBD1. Trimming cost V 3 bases and J 4 bases; bases outside gene matches: 7. This CDR3 is built from 16 residues. Germline V lookup: CDR1 LNHDA, CDR2 SQIVND (reference sequence). DNA for the CDR3: TGTGCCAGTAGTATGGTCTCCGGACAGGGGAATCAGCCCCAGCATTTT. It codes for CASSMVSGQGNQPQHF.

The chain combines TRBV27 with TRBJ1-2, with TRBD1 as a possible D gene (5 bases). Trimming shortened V by 5 bases and J by 5 bases, and 18 bases separated the two germline ends. CDR1 is MNHEY and CDR2 is SMNVEV in the germline V gene (reference sequence). The CDR3 is made up of 15 amino acids. For the CDR3, the DNA is TGTGCCAGCAGTACCACAGGAGCCATGTCGTATGGCTACACCTTC. It translates to CASSTTGAMSYGYTF.